This T cell receptor beta chain appears in the sequencing data of a study of regulatory T cells in long-lasting Graves disease. Study conclusions and caveats: Peripheral blood alone, not thyroid tissue, underwent study.

Trimming stripped 2 bases from V and 0 bases from J, with 11 bases between. CDR3 length equals 16 residues. Germline V gene lookup returns CDR1 DFQATT and CDR2 SNEGSKA (reference sequence). For TCR beta, libraries came from iRepertoire HTBI primers and Arm-PCR of CDR3 regions. MiXCR was run by TCRdb on the multiplex PCR reads, yielding one entry per CDR3 protein. This sample has roughly 360,000 distinct CDR3 sequences, with roughly 10% found just once. The time point: newly diagnosed GD, antithyroid drugs for less than 3 months. The TCR library was prepared using RNA isolated from PBMCs. This clonotype was picked up many times. Its target is not known. This same sample was also taken into another study, of T cells in Graves' hyperthyroidism and ophthalmopathy. That work contributes: Diagnosis of hyperthyroidism was new in patients aged 18 to 65, and its duration was under 2 months. First-round RT-PCR of the TCR CDR3 relied on the HTBI primer set.

The chain links TRBV20-1 to TRBJ2-6; tentatively, D is TRBD1 (5 bases). The sample was peripheral blood mononuclear cells (PBMCs), taken at new diagnosis, from a patient treated with antithyroid drugs. This TCR came from a woman under 30 with Graves disease. This CDR3 is CSARLQGNSGANVLTF. DNA of the CDR3: TGCAGTGCTAGACTGCAGGGTAACTCTGGGGCCAACGTCCTGACTTTC.